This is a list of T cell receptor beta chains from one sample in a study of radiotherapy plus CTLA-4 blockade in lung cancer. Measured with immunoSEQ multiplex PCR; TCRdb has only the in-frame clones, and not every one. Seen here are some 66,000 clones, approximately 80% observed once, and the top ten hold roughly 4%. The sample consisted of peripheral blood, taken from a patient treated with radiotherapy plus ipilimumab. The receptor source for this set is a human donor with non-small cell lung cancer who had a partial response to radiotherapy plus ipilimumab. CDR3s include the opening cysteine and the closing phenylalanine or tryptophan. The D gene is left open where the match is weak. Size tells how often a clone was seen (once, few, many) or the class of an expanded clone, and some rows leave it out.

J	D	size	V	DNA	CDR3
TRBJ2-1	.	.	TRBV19	TGTGCCAGTAGTATAAAGGAGACGTCCAGATATGAGCAGTTCTTC	CASSIKETSRYEQFF
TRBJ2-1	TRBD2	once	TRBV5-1	TGCGCCAGCAGCTCCTTAGCGGGAAGGACCTACAATGAGCAGTTCTTC	CASSSLAGRTYNEQFF
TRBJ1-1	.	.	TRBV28	TGTGCCAGCAGATACGAGATGAACACTGAAGCTTTCTTT	CASRYEMNTEAFF
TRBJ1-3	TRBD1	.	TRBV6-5	TGTGCCAGCAGTTCCCCGACAGGGAACACCATATATTTT	CASSSPTGNTIYF
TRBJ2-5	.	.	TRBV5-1	TGCGCCAGCAGCTTGAGGCAGGTCGAAGAGACCCAGTACTTC	CASSLRQVEETQYF
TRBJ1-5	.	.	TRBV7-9	TGTGCCAGCAGCTCCGCCGGGACTAAGGATCAGCCCCAGCATTTT	CASSSAGTKDQPQHF
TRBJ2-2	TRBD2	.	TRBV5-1	TGCGCCAGCAGCGTAAGCGGGAGTATAACCGGGGAGCTGTTTTTT	CASSVSGSITGELFF
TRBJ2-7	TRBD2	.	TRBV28	TGTGCCAGCAGCCATAGCGGGATCGGGGGCGAGCAGTACTTC	CASSHSGIGGEQYF
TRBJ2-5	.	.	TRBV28	TGTGCCAGCAGTTTAGCGGGGAGCCCGGCCCAAGAGACCCAGTACTTC	CASSLAGSPAQETQYF
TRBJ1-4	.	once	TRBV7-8	TGTGCCAGCAGCTATGACAGGAATGAAAAACTGTTTTTT	CASSYDRNEKLFF
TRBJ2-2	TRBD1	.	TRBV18	TGTGCCAGCTCACAGGGACAGACTACCGGGGAGCTGTTTTTT	CASSQGQTTGELFF
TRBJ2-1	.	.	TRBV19	TGTGCCACTGGGGTTAGCGCTTTCAATGAGCAGTTCTTC	CATGVSAFNEQFF
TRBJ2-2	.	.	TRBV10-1	TGCGCCAGCAGTGAGTCGGACGGGAGCGGTGCCGGGGAGCTGTTTTTT	CASSESDGSGAGELFF
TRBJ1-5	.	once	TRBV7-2	TGTGCCAGCAGCTTATACTCATTGCCCCAGCATTTT	CASSLYSLPQHF
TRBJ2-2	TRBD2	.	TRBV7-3	TGTGCCAGCAGCTGGGCGGGAGCGGGAACCGGGGAGCTGTTTTTT	CASSWAGAGTGELFF
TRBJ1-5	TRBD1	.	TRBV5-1	TGCGCCAGCAGCTACGGGGACAGGGAAAGTCAGCCCCAGCATTTT	CASSYGDRESQPQHF
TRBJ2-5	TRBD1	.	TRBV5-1	TGCGCCAGCAGCTTGGCCGGGACAGATCAAGAGACCCAGTACTTC	CASSLAGTDQETQYF